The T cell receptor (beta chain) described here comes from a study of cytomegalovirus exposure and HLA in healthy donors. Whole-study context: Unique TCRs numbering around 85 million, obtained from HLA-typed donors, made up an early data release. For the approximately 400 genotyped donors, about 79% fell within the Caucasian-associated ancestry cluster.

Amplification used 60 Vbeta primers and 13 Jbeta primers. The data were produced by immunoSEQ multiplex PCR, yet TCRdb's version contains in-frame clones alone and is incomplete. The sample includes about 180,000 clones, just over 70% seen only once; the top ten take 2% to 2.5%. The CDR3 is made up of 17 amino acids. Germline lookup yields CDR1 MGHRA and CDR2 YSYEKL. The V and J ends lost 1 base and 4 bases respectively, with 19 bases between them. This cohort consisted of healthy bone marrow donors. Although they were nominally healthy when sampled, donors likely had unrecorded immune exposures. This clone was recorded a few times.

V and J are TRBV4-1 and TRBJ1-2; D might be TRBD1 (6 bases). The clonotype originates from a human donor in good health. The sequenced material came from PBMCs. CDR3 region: CASSQGLLGGLRYGYTF. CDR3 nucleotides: TGCGCCAGCAGCCAAGGCCTCCTCGGGGGGCTTCGCTATGGCTACACCTTC.